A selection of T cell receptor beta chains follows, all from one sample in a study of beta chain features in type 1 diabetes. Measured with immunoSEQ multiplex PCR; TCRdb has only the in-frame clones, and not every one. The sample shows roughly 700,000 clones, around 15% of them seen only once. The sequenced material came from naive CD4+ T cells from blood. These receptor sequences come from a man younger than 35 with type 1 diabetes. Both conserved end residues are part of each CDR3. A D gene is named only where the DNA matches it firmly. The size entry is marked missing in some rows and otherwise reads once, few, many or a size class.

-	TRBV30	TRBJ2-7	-	TGTGCCTGGAGTGTGGGCGGTGAGTCCTACGAGCAGTACTTC	CAWSVGGESYEQYF
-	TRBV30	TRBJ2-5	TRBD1	TGTGCCTGGAGTGTACTGGGGACAGGGGGGGAAGAGACCCAGTACTTC	CAWSVLGTGGEETQYF
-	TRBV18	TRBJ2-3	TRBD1	TGTGCCAGCTCACCCCTCCCTGGGACAGGGAGGGTAGATACGCAGTATTTT	CASSPLPGTGRVDTQYF
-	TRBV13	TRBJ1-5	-	TGTGCCAGCAGCCTCGGTGCAGGGATCGTGCAGCCCCAGCATTTT	CASSLGAGIVQPQHF
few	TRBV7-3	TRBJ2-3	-	TGTGCCAGCAGCGCCCCTCCCACAGATACGCAGTATTTT	CASSAPPTDTQYF
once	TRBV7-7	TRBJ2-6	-	TGTGCTAGCAGCGAAAGTACCAACACAGGGAGCGGGGCCAACGTCCTGACTTTC	CASSESTNTGSGANVLTF
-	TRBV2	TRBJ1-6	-	TGTGCCAGCAGTAATCAGGGGACGAGGGGGACCCTCCACTTT	CASSNQGTRGTLHF
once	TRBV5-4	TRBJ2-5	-	TGTGCCAGCAGCCGGAAGAGCTCTTCGGAGACCCAGTACTTC	CASSRKSSSETQYF
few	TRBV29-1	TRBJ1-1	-	TGCAGCGTTGAGCCCCGCCTCGGCACTGAAGCTTTCTTT	CSVEPRLGTEAFF
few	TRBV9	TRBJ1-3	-	TGTGCCAGCAGCGTAGAGCCCGGGGTAGGGGCTAACGAAAACACCATATATTTT	CASSVEPGVGANENTIYF